This TCR beta chain was sequenced during a study of shared clonotypes between healthy human individuals. This clone has more than one count but fewer than ten. The antigen remains unidentified. Study results and caveats: In a handful of donors, about 5% of naive CD4 clonotypes appeared in common.

The authors split each subset's genomic DNA evenly across several immunoSEQ plates. Here immunoSEQ multiplex PCR was the method, and the copy in TCRdb shows in-frame clones only, minus some. The sample has about 770,000 clones; 72% are singletons. The clonotype originates from a woman aged 25 to 39 in good health. The sample taken for sequencing was memory CD4+ T cells sorted from blood. The subset here: CD45RA-negative fraction.

The CDR3 sequence: CASSEALRTPTYEQYF. DNA of the CDR3: TGTGCCAGCAGTGAAGCGCTTAGGACTCCCACCTACGAGCAGTACTTC. This chain connects TRBV2 to TRBJ2-7; D might be TRBD2 (5 bases). Trimming took 0 bases from V and 2 from J, leaving 14 bases between them. The germline gives CDR1 SNHLY, CDR2 FYNNEI. This CDR3 region has 16 residues.